This T cell receptor beta chain stems from a study of cytomegalovirus exposure and HLA in healthy donors. Study findings and constraints: Most TCR sequences proved rare, with some public TCRs found in many donors. Later, an analysis found that common viral pathogens appeared to be linked with several of the most significant clusters. What TCR beta sequences reportedly achieved was accurate prediction of HLA-A and HLA-B alleles in most subjects. Presence/absence comparisons presumed near-even sequencing depth among donors.

The CDR3 has 11 amino acids. Per the germline V gene, CDR1 is SNHLY and CDR2 is FYNNEI. Deletions cut 11 bases from V and 3 bases from J, with 11 bases between. Amplification used 60 Vbeta primers and 13 Jbeta primers. Clones were sequenced by immunoSEQ multiplex PCR, and TCRdb holds only the in-frame ones, with some missing. The sample includes about 140,000 clones, roughly 77% of them seen just once. With respect to this clone: The antigen is undetermined.

Sequences were obtained from PBMCs. The chain combines TRBV2 with TRBJ2-7, with D possibly matching TRBD2 (6 bases). The clonotype was recovered from a woman aged 30 to 39 in good health and CMV-seronegative. CDR3 in amino acids: CAGTAYYEQYF. CDR3 sequence (DNA): TGTGCCGGGACTGCCTACTACGAGCAGTACTTC.